The text below deals with one T cell receptor (beta chain). This record comes from a study of blood T cell repertoires in COVID-19. Whole-study context: The United States, Italy and Spain provided the acute and convalescent COVID-19 samples. In each case, the material was cDNA or gDNA derived from T cells, B-cell-depleted T cells, or PBMCs.

The CDR3 consists of 19 residues. Methods used by the authors: Using reference gene primer amplification, nucleated cell counts were estimated. Generated by immunoSEQ multiplex PCR, the TCRdb table keeps only in-frame clones and is missing some. V and J calls plus clone size are reproduced from that table; the DNA served to infer D and trimming. Among nearly 110,000 clones listed, about nine tenths were seen once. The rearrangement joins TRBV1 to TRBJ2-4; TRBD1 is taken as the D call from the table, unchecked against the DNA. TRBV1 is an annotated pseudogene. Sequenced input: peripheral blood. This clonotype originated in a woman in her thirties with acute or convalescent COVID-19. The CDR3 is CTSSQMANSYSIAKNIQYF. Here the CDR3 DNA reads TGCACCAGCAGCCAAATGGCTAACAGCTACAGCATAGCCAAAAACATTCAGTACTTC.